This TCR beta chain was profiled in a study of shared clonotypes between healthy human individuals. Sequenced by immunoSEQ multiplex PCR; TCRdb stores in-frame clones only, minus some. The table lists about 580,000 clones, 98% of them singletons. Germline V lookup: CDR1 SGHVS, CDR2 FQNEAQ. With 6 bases clipped from V and 7 bases from J, the junction kept 3 bases outside the gene matches. The CDR3 consists of 14 residues. Positively selected for CCR7, the CD45RO-negative cells used as naive CD8 cells excluded terminally differentiated effector memory CD45RA+ cells. This sequence originates from a man aged 30-40 years in good health. The chain carries TRBV7-8 and TRBJ2-1; 13 bases map to TRBD2. The specimen sequenced was naive CD8+ T cells sorted from blood. The CDR3 spells CASSGLAGVNEQFF. For the CDR3, the DNA is TGTGCCAGCAGTGGACTAGCGGGAGTGAATGAGCAGTTCTTC.